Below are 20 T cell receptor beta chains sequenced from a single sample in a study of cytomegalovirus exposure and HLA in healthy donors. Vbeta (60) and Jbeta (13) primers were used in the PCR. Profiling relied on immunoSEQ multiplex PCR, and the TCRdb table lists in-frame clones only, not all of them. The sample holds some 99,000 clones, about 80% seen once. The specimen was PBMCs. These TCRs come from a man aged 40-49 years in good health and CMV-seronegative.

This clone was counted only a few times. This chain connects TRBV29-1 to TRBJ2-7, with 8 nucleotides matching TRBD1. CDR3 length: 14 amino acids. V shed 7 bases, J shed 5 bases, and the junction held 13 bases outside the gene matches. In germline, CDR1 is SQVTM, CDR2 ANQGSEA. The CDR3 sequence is CSGWGIRGRDEQYF. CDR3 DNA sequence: TGCAGCGGCTGGGGGATCAGGGGGCGCGACGAGCAGTACTTC.

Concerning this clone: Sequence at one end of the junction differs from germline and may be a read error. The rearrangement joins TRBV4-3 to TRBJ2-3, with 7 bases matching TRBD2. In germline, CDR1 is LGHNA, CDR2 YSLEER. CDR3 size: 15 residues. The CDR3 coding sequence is TGCACCAGCAGCCAAGAAACGCGGGAGTCAGATACGCAGTATTTT. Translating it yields CTSSQETRESDTQYF.

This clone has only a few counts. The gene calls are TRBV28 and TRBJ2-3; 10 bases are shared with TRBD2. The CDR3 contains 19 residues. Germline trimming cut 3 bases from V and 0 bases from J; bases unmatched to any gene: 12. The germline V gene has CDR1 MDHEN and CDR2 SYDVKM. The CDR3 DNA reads TGTGCCAGCAGTTTTCAAGCTAGCGGGGGTCCCACTAGCACAGATACGCAGTATTTT. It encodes CASSFQASGGPTSTDTQYF.

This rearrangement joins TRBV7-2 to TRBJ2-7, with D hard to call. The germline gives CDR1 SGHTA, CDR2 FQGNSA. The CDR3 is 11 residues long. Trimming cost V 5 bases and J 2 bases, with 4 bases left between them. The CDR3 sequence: CASSLPYEQYF. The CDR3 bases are TGTGCCAGCAGCCTACCCTACGAGCAGTACTTC.

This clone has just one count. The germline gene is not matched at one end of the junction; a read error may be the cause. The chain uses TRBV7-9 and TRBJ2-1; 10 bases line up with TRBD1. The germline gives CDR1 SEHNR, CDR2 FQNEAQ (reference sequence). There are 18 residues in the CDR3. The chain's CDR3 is CSSSLSGQGEWDVNEQFF. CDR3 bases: TGTTCCAGCAGCCTAAGCGGACAGGGGGAATGGGATGTGAATGAGCAGTTCTTC.

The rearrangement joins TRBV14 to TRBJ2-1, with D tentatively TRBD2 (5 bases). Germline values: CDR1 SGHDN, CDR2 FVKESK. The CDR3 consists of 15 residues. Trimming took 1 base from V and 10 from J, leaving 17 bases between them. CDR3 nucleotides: TGTGCCAGCAGCCAAGTCGGCGTACTAGTTGGCGAGCAGTTCTTC. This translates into CASSQVGVLVGEQFF.

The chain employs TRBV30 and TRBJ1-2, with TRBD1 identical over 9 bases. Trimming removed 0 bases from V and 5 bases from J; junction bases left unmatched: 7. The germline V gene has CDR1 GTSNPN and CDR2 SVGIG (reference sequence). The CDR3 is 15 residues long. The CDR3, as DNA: TGTGCCTGGAGTGTACTGGACAGGGGAGGGTATGGCTACACCTTC. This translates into CAWSVLDRGGYGYTF.

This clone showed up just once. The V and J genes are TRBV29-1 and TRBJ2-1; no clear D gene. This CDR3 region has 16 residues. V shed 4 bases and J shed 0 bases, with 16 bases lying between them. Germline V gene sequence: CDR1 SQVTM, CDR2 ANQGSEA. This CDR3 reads CSVVPLGVSSYNEQFF. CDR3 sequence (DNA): TGCAGCGTTGTACCCTTGGGCGTGAGCTCCTACAATGAGCAGTTCTTC.

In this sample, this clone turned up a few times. CDR3 residues: CAISAGGNEKLFF. CDR3 sequence (DNA): TGTGCCATCAGTGCGGGGGGTAATGAAAAACTGTTTTTT. The chain recombines TRBV10-3 with TRBJ1-4, with D possibly TRBD1 on 5 matching bases. The germline V and J ends were trimmed by 4 bases and 4 bases, with 7 bases remaining between them. Germline CDR1 ENHRY, CDR2 SYGVKD. The CDR3 consists of 13 residues.

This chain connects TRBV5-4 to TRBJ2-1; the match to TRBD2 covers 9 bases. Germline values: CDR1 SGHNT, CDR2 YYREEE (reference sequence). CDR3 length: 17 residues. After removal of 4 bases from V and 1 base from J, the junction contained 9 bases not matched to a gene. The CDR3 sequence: CASSPPLAGRSYNEQFF. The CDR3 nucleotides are TGTGCCAGCAGCCCACCTCTAGCGGGGAGGTCCTACAATGAGCAGTTCTTC.

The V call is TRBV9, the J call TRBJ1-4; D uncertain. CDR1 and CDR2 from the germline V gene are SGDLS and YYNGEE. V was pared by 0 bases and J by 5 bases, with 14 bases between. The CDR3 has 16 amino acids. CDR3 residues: CASSVGAAGRNEKLFF. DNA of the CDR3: TGTGCCAGCAGCGTAGGGGCCGCCGGGAGGAATGAAAAACTGTTTTTT.

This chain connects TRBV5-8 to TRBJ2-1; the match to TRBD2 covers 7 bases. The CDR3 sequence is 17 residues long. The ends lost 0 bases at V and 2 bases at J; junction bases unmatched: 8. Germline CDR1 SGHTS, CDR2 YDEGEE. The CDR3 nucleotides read TGTGCCAGCAGCTTGGGCTTTCTGAGCGGGGCCTACAATGAGCAGTTCTTC. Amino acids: CASSLGFLSGAYNEQFF. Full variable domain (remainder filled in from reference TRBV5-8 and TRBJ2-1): EAGVTQSPTHLIKTRGQQATLRCSPISGHTSVYWYQQALGLGLQFLLWYDEGEERNRGNFPPRFSGRQFPNYSSELNVNALELEDSALYLCASSLGFLSGAYNEQFFGPGTRLTVL.

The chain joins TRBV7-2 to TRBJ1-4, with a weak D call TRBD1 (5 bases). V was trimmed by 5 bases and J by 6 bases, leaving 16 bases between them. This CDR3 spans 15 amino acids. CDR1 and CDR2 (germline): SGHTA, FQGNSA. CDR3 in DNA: TGTGCCAGCAGCCTACTATGGGGGGTATATGAAAAACTGTTTTTT. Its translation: CASSLLWGVYEKLFF.

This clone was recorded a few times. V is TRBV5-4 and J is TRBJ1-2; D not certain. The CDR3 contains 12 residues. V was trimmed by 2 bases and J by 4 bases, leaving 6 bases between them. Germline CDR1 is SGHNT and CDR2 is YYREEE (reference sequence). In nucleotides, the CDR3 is TGTGCCAGCAGCTTTCGGGGCTATGGCTACACCTTC. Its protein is CASSFRGYGYTF.

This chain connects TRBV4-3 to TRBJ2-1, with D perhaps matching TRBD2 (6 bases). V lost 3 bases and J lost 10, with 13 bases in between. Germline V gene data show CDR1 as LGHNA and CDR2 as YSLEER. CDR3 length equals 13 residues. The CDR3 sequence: CASSHRVAGEQFF. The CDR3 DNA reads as TGCGCCAGCAGCCACAGGGTGGCGGGAGAGCAGTTCTTC.

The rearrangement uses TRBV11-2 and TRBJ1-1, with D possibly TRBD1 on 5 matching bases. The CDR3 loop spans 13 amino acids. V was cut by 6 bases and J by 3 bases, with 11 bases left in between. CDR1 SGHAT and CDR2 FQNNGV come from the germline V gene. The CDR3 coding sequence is TGTGCCAGCAGACCCCAGGGCGACACTGAAGCTTTCTTT. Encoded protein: CASRPQGDTEAFF.

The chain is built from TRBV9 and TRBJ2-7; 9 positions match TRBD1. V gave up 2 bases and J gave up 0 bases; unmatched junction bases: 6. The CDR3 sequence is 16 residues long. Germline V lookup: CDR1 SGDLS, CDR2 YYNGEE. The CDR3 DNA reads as TGTGCCAGCAGCGTGGGACAGGGCATGGGCTCCTACGAGCAGTACTTC. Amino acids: CASSVGQGMGSYEQYF.

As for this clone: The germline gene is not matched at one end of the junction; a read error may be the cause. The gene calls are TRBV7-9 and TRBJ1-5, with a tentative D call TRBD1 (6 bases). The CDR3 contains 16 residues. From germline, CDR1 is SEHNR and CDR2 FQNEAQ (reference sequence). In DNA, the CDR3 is TGTTCCAGCAGCTTATTCCCAGGGGATAGCAATCAGCCCCAGCATTTT. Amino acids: CSSSLFPGDSNQPQHF.

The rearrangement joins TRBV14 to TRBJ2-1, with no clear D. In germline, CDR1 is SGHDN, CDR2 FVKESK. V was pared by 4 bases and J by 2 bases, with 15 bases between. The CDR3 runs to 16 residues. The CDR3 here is CASSPQHIGTYNEQFF. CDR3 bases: TGTGCCAGCAGCCCACAGCACATAGGTACCTACAATGAGCAGTTCTTC.

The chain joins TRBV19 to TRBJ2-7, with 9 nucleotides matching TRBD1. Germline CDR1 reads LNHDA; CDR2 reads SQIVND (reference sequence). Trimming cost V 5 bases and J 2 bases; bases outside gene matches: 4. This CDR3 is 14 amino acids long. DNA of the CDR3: TGTGCCAGTAGTCGGGACAGGGCGCCCTACGAGCAGTACTTC. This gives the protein CASSRDRAPYEQYF.